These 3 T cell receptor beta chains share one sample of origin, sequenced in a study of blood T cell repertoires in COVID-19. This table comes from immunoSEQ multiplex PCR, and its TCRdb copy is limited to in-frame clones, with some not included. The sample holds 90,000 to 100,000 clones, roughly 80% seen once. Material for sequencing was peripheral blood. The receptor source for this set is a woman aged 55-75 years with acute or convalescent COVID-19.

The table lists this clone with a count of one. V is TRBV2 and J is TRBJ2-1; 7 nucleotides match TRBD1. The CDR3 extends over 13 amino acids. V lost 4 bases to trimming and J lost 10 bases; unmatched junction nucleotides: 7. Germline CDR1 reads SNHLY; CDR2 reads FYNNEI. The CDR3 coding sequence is TGTGCCAGCAGTGGGACAGGTTCAGGGGAGCAGTTCTTC. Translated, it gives CASSGTGSGEQFF.

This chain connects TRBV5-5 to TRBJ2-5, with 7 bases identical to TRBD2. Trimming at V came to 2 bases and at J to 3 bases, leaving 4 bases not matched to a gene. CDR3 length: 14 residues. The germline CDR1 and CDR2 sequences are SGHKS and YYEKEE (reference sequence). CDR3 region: CASSFEGTKETQYF. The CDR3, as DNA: TGTGCCAGCAGCTTTGAAGGGACTAAAGAGACCCAGTACTTC.

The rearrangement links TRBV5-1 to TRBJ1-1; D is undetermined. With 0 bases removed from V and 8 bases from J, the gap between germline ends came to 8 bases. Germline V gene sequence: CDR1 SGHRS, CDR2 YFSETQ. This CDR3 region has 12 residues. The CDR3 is CASSLDRGEAFF. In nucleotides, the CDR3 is TGCGCCAGCAGCTTGGACAGAGGGGAAGCTTTCTTT.